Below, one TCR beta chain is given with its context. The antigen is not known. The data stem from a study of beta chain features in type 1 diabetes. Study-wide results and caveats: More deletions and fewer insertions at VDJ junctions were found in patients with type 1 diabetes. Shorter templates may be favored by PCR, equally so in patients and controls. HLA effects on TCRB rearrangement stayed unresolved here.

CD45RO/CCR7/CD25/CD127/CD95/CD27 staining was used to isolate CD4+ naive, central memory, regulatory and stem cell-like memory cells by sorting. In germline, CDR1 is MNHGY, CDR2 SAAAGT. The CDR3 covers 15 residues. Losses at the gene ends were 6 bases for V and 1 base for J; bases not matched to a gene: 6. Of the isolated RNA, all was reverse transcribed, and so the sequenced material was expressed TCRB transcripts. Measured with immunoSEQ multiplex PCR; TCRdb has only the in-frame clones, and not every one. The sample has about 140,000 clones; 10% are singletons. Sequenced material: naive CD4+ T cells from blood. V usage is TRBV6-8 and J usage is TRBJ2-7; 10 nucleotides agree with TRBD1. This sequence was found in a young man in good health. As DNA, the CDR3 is TGTGCCAGCAGCAACCGGGACAGGGGTTCCTACGAGCAGTACTTC. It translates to CASSNRDRGSYEQYF.